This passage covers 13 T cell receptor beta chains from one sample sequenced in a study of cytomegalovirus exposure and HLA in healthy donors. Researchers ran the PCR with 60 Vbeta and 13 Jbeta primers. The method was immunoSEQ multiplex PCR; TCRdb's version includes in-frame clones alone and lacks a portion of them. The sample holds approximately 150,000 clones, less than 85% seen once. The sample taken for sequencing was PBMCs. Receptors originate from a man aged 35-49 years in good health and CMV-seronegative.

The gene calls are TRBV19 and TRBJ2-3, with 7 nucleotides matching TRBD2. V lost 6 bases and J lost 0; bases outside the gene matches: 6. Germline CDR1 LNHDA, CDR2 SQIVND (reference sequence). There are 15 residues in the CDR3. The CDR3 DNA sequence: TGTGCCAGTAGACCTAGCGGCCCTAGCACAGATACGCAGTATTTT. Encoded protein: CASRPSGPSTDTQYF.

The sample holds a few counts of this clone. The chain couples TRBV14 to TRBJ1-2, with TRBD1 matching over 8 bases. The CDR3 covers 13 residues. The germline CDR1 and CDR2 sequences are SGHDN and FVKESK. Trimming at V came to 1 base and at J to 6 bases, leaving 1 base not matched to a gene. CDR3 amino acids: CASSQAGGHGYTF. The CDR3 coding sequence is TGTGCCAGCAGCCAAGCAGGGGGCCATGGCTACACCTTC.

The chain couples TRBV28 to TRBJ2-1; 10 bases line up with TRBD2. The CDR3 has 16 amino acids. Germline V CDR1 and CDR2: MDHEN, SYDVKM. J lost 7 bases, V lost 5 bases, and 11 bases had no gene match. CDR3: CASSHLKREGWNEQFF. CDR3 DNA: TGTGCCAGCAGTCACCTCAAGCGGGAGGGCTGGAATGAGCAGTTCTTC.

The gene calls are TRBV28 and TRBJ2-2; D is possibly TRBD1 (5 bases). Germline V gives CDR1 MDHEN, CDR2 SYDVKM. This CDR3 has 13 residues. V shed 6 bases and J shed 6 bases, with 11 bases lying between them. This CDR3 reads CASSPSRAGELFF. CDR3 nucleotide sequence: TGTGCCAGCAGCCCAAGCAGGGCCGGGGAGCTGTTTTTT.

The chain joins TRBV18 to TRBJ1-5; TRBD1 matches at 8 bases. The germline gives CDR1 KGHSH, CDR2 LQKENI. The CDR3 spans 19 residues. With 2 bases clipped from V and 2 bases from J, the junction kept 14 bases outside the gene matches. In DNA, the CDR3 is TGTGCCAGCTCACCATCGGGTGGGACAGGTCGAGACGGCAATCAGCCCCAGCATTTT. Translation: CASSPSGGTGRDGNQPQHF. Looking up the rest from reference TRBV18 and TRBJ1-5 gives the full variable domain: NAGVMQNPRHLVRRRGQEARLRCSPMKGHSHVYWYRQLPEEGLKFMVYLQKENIIDESGMPKERFSAEFPKEGPSILRIQQVVRGDSAAYFCASSPSGGTGRDGNQPQHFGDGTRLSIL.

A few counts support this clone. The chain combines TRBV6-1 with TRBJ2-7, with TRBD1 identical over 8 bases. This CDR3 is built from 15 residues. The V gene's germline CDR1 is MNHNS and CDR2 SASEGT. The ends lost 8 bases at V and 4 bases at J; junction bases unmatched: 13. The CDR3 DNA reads TGTGCCAGCGGGGACAGGCCCAGCGATTATTACGAGCAGTACTTC. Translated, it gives CASGDRPSDYYEQYF.

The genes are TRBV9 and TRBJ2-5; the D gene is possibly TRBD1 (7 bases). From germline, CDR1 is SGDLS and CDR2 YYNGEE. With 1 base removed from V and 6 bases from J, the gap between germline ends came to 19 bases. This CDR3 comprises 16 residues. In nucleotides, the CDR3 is TGTGCCAGCAGCGTAAATTATGCTCCAGGGGGGCAGACCCAGTACTTC. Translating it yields CASSVNYAPGGQTQYF. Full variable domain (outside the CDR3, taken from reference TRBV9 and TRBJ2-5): DSGVTQTPKHLITATGQRVTLRCSPRSGDLSVYWYQQSLDQGLQFLIQYYNGEERAKGNILERFSAQQFPDLHSELNLSSLELGDSALYFCASSVNYAPGGQTQYFGPGTRLLVL.

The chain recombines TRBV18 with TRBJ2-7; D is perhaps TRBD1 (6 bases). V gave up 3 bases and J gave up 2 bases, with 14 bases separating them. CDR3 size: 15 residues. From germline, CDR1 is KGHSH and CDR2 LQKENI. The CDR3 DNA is TGTGCCAGCTCACCTTCGACAGGACTTCCCTACGAGCAGTACTTC. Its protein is CASSPSTGLPYEQYF.

The CDR3 nucleotides read TGTGCCAGCAGTTACGGTACAGGGCCCTACGAGCAGTACTTC. As protein: CASSYGTGPYEQYF. The V and J genes are TRBV27 and TRBJ2-7, with a weak D call TRBD1 (6 bases). With 4 bases removed from V and 2 bases from J, the gap between germline ends came to 12 bases. CDR1 is MNHEY, CDR2 SMNVEV, per germline (reference sequence). The CDR3 has 14 amino acids.

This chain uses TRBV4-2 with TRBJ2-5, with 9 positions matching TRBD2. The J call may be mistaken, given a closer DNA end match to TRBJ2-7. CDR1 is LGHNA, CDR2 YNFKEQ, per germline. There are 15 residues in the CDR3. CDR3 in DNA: TGTGCCAGCAGCCAACCCGGGACTAGCTTAAGCGAGCAGTACTTC. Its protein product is CASSQPGTSLSEQYF.

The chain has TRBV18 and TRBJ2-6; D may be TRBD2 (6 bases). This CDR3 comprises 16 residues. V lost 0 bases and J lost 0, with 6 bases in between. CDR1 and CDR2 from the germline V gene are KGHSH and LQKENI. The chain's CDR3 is CASSPPGGSGANVLTF. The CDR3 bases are TGTGCCAGCTCACCACCGGGAGGCTCTGGGGCCAACGTCCTGACTTTC.

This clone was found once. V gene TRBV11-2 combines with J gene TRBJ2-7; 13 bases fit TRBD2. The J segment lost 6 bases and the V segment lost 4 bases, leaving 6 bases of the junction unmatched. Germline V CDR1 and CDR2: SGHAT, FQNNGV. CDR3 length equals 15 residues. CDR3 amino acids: CASSWTSGRVSEQYF. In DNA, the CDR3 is TGTGCCAGCAGCTGGACTAGCGGGAGAGTGTCCGAGCAGTACTTC. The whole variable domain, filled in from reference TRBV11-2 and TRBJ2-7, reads EAGVAQSPRYKIIEKRQSVAFWCNPISGHATLYWYQQILGQGPKLLIQFQNNGVVDDSQLPKDRFSAERLKGVDSTLKIQPAKLEDSAVYLCASSWTSGRVSEQYFGPGTRLTVT.

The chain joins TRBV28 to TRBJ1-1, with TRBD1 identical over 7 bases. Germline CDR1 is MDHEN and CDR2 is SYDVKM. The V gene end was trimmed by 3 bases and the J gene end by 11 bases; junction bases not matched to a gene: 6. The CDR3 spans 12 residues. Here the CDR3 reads CASSFHSGGAFF. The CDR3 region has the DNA TGTGCCAGCAGTTTTCACTCAGGGGGTGCTTTCTTT.